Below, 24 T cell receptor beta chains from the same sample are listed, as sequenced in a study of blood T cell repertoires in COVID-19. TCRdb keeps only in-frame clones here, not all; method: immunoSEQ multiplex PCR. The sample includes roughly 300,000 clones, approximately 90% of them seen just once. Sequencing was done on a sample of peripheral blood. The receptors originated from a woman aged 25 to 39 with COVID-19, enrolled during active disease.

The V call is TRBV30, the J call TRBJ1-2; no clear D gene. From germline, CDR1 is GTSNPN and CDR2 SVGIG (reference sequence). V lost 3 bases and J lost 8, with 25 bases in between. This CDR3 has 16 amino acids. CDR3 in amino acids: CAWRGYVSEGGNGYTF. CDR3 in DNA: TGTGCCTGGAGGGGTTATGTCTCTGAGGGCGGGAACGGCTACACCTTC.

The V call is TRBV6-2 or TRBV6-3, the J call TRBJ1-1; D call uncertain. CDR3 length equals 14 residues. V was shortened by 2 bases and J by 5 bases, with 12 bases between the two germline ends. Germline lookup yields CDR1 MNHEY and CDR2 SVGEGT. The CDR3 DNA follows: TGTGCCAGCAGTTACCTAGGAGGGCAAACTGAAGCTTTCTTT. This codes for CASSYLGGQTEAFF.

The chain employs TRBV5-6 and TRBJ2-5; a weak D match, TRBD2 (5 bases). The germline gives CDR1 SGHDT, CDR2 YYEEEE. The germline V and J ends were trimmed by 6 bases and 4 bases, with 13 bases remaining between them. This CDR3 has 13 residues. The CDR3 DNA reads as TGTGCCAGCACACCGAGAGGAGGAGAGACCCAGTACTTC. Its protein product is CASTPRGGETQYF.

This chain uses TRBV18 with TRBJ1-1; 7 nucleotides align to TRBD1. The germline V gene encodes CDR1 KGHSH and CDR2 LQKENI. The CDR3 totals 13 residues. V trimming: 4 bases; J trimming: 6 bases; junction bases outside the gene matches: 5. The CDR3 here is CASSQGARAEAFF. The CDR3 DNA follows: TGTGCCAGCTCACAGGGGGCACGGGCTGAAGCTTTCTTT.

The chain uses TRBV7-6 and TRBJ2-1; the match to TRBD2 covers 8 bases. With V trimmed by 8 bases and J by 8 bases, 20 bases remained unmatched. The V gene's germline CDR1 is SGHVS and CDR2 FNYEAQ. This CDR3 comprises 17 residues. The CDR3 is CASALRLPREGLDEQFF. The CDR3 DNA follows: TGTGCCAGCGCCCTAAGACTCCCCCGGGAGGGCCTGGATGAGCAGTTCTTC.

CDR3 amino acids: CASSLEIGGAYGYTF. For the CDR3, the DNA is TGCGCCAGCAGCTTGGAAATAGGGGGGGCCTATGGCTACACCTTC. V gene TRBV5-1 combines with J gene TRBJ1-2; D perhaps matches TRBD1 (6 bases). Germline loops: CDR1 SGHRS, CDR2 YFSETQ. Trimming removed 0 bases from V and 4 bases from J, with 13 bases in between. The CDR3 totals 15 residues.

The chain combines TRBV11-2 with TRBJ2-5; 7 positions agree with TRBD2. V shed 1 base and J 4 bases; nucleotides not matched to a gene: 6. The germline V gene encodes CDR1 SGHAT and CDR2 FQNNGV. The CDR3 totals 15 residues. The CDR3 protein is CASSLVGGSPETQYF. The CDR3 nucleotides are TGTGCCAGCAGCTTAGTGGGCGGGAGCCCAGAGACCCAGTACTTC.

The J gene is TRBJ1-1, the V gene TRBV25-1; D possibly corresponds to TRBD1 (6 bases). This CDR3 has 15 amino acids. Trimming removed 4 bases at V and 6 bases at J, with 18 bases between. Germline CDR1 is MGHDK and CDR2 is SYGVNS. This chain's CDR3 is CASSVPGASEAEAFF. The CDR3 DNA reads TGTGCCAGCAGTGTACCAGGGGCCTCGGAGGCTGAAGCTTTCTTT.

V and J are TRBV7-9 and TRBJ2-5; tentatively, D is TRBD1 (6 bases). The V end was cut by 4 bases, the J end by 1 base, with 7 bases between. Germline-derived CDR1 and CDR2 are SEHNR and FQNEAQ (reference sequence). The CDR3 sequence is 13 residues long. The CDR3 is CASSSTGQETQYF. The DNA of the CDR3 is TGTGCCAGCAGCTCGACAGGCCAAGAGACCCAGTACTTC.

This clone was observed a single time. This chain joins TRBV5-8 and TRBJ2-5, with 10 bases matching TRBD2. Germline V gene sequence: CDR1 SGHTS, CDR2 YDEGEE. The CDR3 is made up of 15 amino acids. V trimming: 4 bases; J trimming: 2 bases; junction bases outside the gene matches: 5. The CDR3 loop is CASSAGLAFQETQYF. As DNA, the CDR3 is TGTGCCAGCAGCGCGGGACTAGCGTTTCAAGAGACCCAGTACTTC.

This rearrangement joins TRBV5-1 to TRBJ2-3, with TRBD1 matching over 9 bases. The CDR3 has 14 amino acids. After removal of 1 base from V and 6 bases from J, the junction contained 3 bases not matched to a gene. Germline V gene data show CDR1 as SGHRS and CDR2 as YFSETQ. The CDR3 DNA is TGCGCCAGCAGCTTGTCCGGGACAGGGGATACGCAGTATTTT. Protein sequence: CASSLSGTGDTQYF.

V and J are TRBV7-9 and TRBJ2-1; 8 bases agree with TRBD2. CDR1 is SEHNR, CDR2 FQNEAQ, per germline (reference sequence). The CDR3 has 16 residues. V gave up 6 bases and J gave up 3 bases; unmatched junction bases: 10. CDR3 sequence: CASRYASGRIYNEQFF. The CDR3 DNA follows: TGTGCCAGCAGGTATGCTAGCGGGCGAATCTACAATGAGCAGTTCTTC.

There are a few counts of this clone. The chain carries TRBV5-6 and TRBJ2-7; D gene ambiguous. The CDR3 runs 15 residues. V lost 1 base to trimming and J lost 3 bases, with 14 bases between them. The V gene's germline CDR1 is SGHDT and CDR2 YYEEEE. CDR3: CASSLSQAQLYEQYF. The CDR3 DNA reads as TGTGCCAGCAGCTTGTCCCAGGCCCAACTCTACGAGCAGTACTTC.

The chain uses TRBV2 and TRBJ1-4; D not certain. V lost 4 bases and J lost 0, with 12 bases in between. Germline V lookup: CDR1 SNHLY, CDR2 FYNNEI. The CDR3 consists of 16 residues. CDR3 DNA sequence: TGTGCCAGCAGTGCCCAGCGACGGCCAACTAATGAAAAACTGTTTTTT. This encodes CASSAQRRPTNEKLFF.

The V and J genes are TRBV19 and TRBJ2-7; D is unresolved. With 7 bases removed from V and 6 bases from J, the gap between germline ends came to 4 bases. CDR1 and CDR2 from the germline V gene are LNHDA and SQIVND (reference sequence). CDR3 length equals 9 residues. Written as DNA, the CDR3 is TGTGCCAGTAAACTCGAGCAGTACTTC. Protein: CASKLEQYF.

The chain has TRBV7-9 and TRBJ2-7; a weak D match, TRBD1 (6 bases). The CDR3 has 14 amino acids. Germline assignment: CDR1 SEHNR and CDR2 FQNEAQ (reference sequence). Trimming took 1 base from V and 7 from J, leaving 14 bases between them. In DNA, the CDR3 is TGTGCCAGCAGCTTAGGCCAGGGGAACGTGGAGCAGTACTTC. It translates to CASSLGQGNVEQYF.

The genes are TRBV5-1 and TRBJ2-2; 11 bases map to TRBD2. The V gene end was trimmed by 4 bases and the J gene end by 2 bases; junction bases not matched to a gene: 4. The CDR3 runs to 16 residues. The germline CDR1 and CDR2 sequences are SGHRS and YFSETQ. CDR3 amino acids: CASSIGTSGNTGELFF. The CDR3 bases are TGCGCCAGCAGCATCGGGACTAGCGGTAACACCGGGGAGCTGTTTTTT.

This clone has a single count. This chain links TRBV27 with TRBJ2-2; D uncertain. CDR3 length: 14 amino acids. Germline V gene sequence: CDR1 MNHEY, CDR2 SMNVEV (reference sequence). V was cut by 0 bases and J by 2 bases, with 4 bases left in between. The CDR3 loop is CASSLSHNTGELFF. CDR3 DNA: TGTGCCAGCAGTTTATCCCATAACACCGGGGAGCTGTTTTTT.

As DNA, the CDR3 is TGCAGCTCCCTTGACAGGGCCCGAGGGGATGGCTACACCTTC. Encoded protein: CSSLDRARGDGYTF. J is TRBJ1-2 and V is TRBV29-1; TRBD1 matches at 7 bases. This CDR3 is 14 amino acids long. Trimming at V came to 8 bases and at J to 6 bases, leaving 15 bases not matched to a gene. The germline CDR1 and CDR2 sequences are SQVTM and ANQGSEA.

Here the CDR3 DNA reads TGTGCCAGCAGCCATGGACAGGATAACTCTGGAAACACCATATATTTT. Its protein product is CASSHGQDNSGNTIYF. The chain employs TRBV3-1 (or the pseudogene TRBV3-2) and TRBJ1-3; 7 nucleotides match TRBD1. The V gene's germline CDR1 is LGHDT and CDR2 YNNKEL (reference sequence). Trimming cost V 3 bases and J 0 bases; bases outside gene matches: 5. This CDR3 is built from 16 residues.

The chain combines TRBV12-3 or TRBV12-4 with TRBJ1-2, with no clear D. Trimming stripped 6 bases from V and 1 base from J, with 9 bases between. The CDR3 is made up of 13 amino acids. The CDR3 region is CASSPQDNYGYTF. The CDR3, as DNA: TGTGCCAGCAGCCCTCAGGATAACTATGGCTACACCTTC.

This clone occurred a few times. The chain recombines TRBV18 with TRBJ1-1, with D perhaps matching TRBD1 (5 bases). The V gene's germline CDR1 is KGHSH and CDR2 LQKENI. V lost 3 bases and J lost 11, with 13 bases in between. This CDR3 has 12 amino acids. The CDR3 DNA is TGTGCCAGCTCACCTTACCCAGGGATGGCTTTCTTT. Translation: CASSPYPGMAFF.

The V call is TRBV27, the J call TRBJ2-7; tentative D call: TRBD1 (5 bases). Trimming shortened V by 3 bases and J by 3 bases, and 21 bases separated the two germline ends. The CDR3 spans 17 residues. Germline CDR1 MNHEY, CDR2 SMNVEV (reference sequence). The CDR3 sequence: CASSFRQIGEKVYEQYF. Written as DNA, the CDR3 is TGTGCCAGCAGTTTCCGACAGATAGGCGAGAAGGTCTACGAGCAGTACTTC.

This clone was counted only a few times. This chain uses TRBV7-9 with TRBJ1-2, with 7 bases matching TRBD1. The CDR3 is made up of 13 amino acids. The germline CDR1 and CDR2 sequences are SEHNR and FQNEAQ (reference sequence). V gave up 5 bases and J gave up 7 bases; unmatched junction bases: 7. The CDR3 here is CASSPDRDSGYTF. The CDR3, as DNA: TGTGCCAGCAGCCCCGACAGGGATTCTGGCTACACCTTC.